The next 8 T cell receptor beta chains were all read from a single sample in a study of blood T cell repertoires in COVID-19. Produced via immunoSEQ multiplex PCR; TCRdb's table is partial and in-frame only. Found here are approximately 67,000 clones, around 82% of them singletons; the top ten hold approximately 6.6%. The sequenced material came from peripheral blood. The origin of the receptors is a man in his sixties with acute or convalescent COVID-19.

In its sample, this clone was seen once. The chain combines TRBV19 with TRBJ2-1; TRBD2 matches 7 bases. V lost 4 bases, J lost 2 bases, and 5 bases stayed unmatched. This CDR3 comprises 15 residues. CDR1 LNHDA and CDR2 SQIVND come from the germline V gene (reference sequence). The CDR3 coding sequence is TGTGCCAGTAGTACGACTAGCTCCCCCTACAATGAGCAGTTCTTC. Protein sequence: CASSTTSSPYNEQFF.

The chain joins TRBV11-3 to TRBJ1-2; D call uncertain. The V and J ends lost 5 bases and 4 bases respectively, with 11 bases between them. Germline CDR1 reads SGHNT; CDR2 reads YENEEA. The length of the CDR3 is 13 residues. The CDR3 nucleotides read TGTGCCAGCAGCCCGGGTGGAGGCTATGGCTACACCTTC. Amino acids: CASSPGGGYGYTF.

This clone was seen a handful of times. The CDR3, as DNA: TGTGCCAGTACGGACAGGGCGTATAGCAATCAGCCCCAGCATTTT. Its protein product is CASTDRAYSNQPQHF. The chain carries TRBV19 and TRBJ1-5, with 8 bases lining up with TRBD1. V was clipped by 7 bases and J by 0 bases; unmatched bases: 5. CDR1 and CDR2 (germline): LNHDA, SQIVND (reference sequence). The CDR3 totals 15 residues.

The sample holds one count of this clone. The DNA for the CDR3 is TGTGCCAGCAGTTCTGGTACAGGGAGAAACACCATATATTTT. Amino acid sequence: CASSSGTGRNTIYF. V and J are TRBV7-2 and TRBJ1-3; tentatively, D is TRBD1 (6 bases). CDR3 size: 14 residues. V was shortened by 6 bases and J by 5 bases, with 14 bases between the two germline ends. Germline V gene sequence: CDR1 SGHTA, CDR2 FQGNSA.

CDR3 DNA: TGTGCCTCAATTCAGGGTCAATCTTTCACAGATACGCAGTATTTT. Its protein is CASIQGQSFTDTQYF. The chain uses TRBV30 and TRBJ2-3; maybe TRBD1 (5 bases). CDR1 is GTSNPN and CDR2 is SVGIG in the germline V gene (reference sequence). The CDR3 length is 15 residues. The ends were cut back, 7 bases at V and 2 bases at J, with 19 bases in the middle.

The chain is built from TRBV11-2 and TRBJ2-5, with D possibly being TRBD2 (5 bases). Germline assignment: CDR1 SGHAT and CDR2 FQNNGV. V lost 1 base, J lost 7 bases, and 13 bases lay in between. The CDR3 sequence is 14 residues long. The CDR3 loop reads CASSLGGLDGTQYF. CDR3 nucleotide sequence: TGTGCCAGCAGCTTAGGAGGGCTAGATGGGACCCAGTACTTC.

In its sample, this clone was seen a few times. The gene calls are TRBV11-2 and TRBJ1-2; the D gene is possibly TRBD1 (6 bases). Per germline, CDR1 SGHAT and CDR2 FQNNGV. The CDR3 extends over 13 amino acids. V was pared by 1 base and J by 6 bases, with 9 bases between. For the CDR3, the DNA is TGTGCCAGCAGCTTAGTGGCAGGGGATGGCTACACCTTC. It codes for CASSLVAGDGYTF.

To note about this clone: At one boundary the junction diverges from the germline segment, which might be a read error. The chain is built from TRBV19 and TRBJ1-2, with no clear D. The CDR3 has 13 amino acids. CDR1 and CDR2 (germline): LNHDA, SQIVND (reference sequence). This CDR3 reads CASSIEGNYGYTF. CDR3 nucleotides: TGTGCCAGTAGTATCGAGGGTAACTATGGCTACACCTTT.